This T cell receptor beta chain was profiled in a study of cytotoxic CD8 clonotypes in ibrutinib-treated CLL. Germline CDR1 is MNHNY and CDR2 is SVGAGI (reference sequence). The V end was cut by 5 bases, the J end by 6 bases, with 8 bases between. This CDR3 is 11 amino acids long. TCRdb's table, derived via immunoSEQ multiplex PCR, lists solely in-frame clones and lacks some. The sample yields around 250,000 clones, roughly 74% seen once. The chain combines TRBV6-6 with TRBJ2-7, with unresolved D. The clonotype originates from a human donor with chronic lymphocytic leukemia. The sample was PBMCs, taken after 24 months of ibrutinib treatment. CDR3 DNA sequence: TGTGCCAGCAGTGGATCCCTCGAGCAGTACTTC. Amino acids: CASSGSLEQYF.